This T cell receptor (beta chain) stems from a study of response to subunit inactivated influenza vaccine. Study-level findings and limits: The authors proposed limited new T cell recruitment per seasonal influenza vaccination.

This clonotype was seen at least ten times. Its target is not known. TCRdb redid the calling of the RT-PCR reads with MiXCR, one entry per CDR3 protein. The table shows about 180,000 distinct CDR3 sequences, with nearly 9.5% occurring only once. Germline V gene data show CDR1 as DFQATT and CDR2 as SNEGSKA (reference sequence). The CDR3 is made up of 15 amino acids. V was cut by 0 bases and J by 7 bases, with 15 bases left in between. The chain joins TRBV20-1 to TRBJ2-2; D might be TRBD1 or TRBD2, each matching 5 bases. The starting material was non-naive T cells sorted from PBMCs, obtained on the day of vaccination. The origin of this receptor is a man between 45 and 60 years old who received an inactivated influenza vaccine. CDR3 DNA: TGCAGTGCTAGAGATAACTGGGGGTCCAACGGGGAGCTGTTTTTT. This sequence encodes CSARDNWGSNGELFF.